The next 29 T cell receptor beta chains were all read from a single sample in a study of T-cell reconstitution after alpha-beta-depleted transplantation in children. A TCRbeta library incorporating unique molecular identifiers was prepared. TCRdb fed the PCR reads into MiXCR, producing one record per CDR3 protein. The sample records about 210,000 distinct CDR3 sequences, over 15% being singletons. The material was PBMCs, mostly from graft donor cells, obtained 360 days after TCRalphabeta/CD19-depleted stem cell transplant. The receptor source for this set is a male patient aged 2-15 years who had a stem cell transplant for acute lymphoblastic leukemia, so the T cells may come from the graft donor.

This clonotype showed up just a few times. This rearrangement joins TRBV24-1 to TRBJ2-5; TRBD2 is a possible D gene (6 bases). Germline V gene sequence: CDR1 KGHDR, CDR2 SFDVKD. V was clipped by 9 bases and J by 4 bases, with 11 bases between them. The CDR3 sequence is 12 residues long. The chain's CDR3 is CATSGGSETQYF. The DNA of the CDR3 is TGTGCCACCTCTGGAGGGTCAGAGACCCAGTACTTC.

This clonotype was recorded a few times. The CDR3 DNA reads as TGTGCCAGCAGCCGCGCGGGGAGGGATTCACCCCTCCACTTT. Translation: CASSRAGRDSPLHF. The chain has TRBV7-2 and TRBJ1-6; no definite D call. CDR3 length: 14 residues. Looked up from germline, CDR1 is SGHTA and CDR2 is FQGNSA. V lost 5 bases to trimming and J lost 8 bases, with 13 bases between them.

This clonotype was observed a handful of times. The chain is built from TRBV7-9 and TRBJ1-1; maybe TRBD1 (5 bases). V was clipped by 5 bases and J by 0 bases, with 13 bases between them. The CDR3 has 15 residues. Per germline, CDR1 SEHNR and CDR2 FQNEAQ (reference sequence). As DNA, the CDR3 is TGTGCCAGCAGCGGGGCGCGAGGCATGAACACTGAAGCTTTCTTT. Its protein is CASSGARGMNTEAFF.

The chain links TRBV5-1 to TRBJ2-2, with D perhaps TRBD1 (6 bases). V was shortened by 0 bases and J by 3 bases, with 18 bases between the two germline ends. This CDR3 contains 18 residues. Germline CDR1 is SGHRS and CDR2 is YFSETQ. The CDR3 nucleotides are TGCGCCAGCAGCTTGGCCCGCAAGGACAGCTTTTACACCGGGGAGCTGTTTTTT. Translating it yields CASSLARKDSFYTGELFF.

This clonotype occurred many times. V is TRBV12-3 or TRBV12-4 and J is TRBJ2-7; the D is unclear. This CDR3 contains 13 residues. V gave up 8 bases and J gave up 4 bases, with 15 bases separating them. The DNA of the CDR3 is TGTGCCAGCGCCGCACAGTCGGCGTACGAGCAGTACTTC. Encoded protein: CASAAQSAYEQYF.

The chain couples TRBV28 to TRBJ2-1; 12 bases line up with TRBD2. This CDR3 has 13 residues. The trim removed 8 bases at V and 8 bases at J, leaving 4 bases unmatched. Germline values: CDR1 MDHEN, CDR2 SYDVKM. CDR3: CASGLAGIYEQFF. The CDR3, as DNA: TGTGCCAGCGGACTAGCGGGGATCTATGAGCAGTTCTTC.

The chain carries TRBV7-2 and TRBJ1-1; D is ambiguous. The length of the CDR3 is 15 residues. Trimming took 1 base from V and 0 from J, leaving 9 bases between them. Germline V lookup: CDR1 SGHTA, CDR2 FQGNSA. The CDR3 reads CASSLGVWLNTEAFF. Here the CDR3 DNA reads TGTGCCAGCAGCTTAGGGGTCTGGTTGAACACTGAAGCTTTCTTT.

The chain links TRBV2 to TRBJ1-1; the match to TRBD1 covers 7 bases. Germline trimming cut 8 bases from V and 5 bases from J; bases unmatched to any gene: 8. Germline loops: CDR1 SNHLY, CDR2 FYNNEI. The CDR3 runs 13 residues. CDR3 in DNA: TGTGCCAGCTTGACAGGGATGGGGACTGAAGCTTTCTTT. This translates into CASLTGMGTEAFF. Full variable domain (rest looked up from reference TRBV2 and TRBJ1-1): EPEVTQTPSHQVTQMGQEVILRCVPISNHLYFYWYRQILGQKVEFLVSFYNNEISEKSEIFDDQFSVERPDGSNFTLKIRSTKLEDSAMYFCASLTGMGTEAFFGQGTRLTVV.

The rearrangement uses TRBV20-1 and TRBJ1-5; TRBD1 matches at 12 bases. This CDR3 comprises 16 residues. CDR1 and CDR2 (germline): DFQATT, SNEGSKA (reference sequence). The V and J ends lost 4 bases and 3 bases, in that order; junction bases with no gene match: 7. CDR3 coding DNA: TGCAGTGCTACAGCCGGGACAGGGGGCATCAATCAGCCCCAGCATTTT. Translation gives CSATAGTGGINQPQHF.

This clonotype has more than one count but fewer than ten. The V call is TRBV12-3 or TRBV12-4, the J call TRBJ2-7; D perhaps matches TRBD1 (6 bases). This CDR3 is built from 14 residues. V dropped 3 bases and J dropped 2 bases, with 11 bases sitting between them. CDR3 residues: CASSFYRDTYEQYF. The CDR3 bases are TGTGCCAGCAGTTTTTACAGGGATACCTACGAGCAGTACTTC.

This clonotype has just a few counts. The chain recombines TRBV10-3 with TRBJ2-2, with 9 bases lining up with TRBD1. The germline V gene has CDR1 ENHRY and CDR2 SYGVKD. V gave up 8 bases and J gave up 6 bases; unmatched junction bases: 4. There are 13 residues in the CDR3. CDR3: CAIARDRAGELFF. DNA for the CDR3: TGTGCCATCGCCCGGGACAGGGCCGGGGAGCTGTTTTTT.

This rearrangement joins TRBV4-3 to TRBJ2-2, with 9 bases aligning to TRBD2. Germline V gives CDR1 LGHNA, CDR2 YSLEER. The V segment lost 4 bases and the J segment 4 bases; nucleotides outside the gene matches: 7. The CDR3 loop spans 16 amino acids. CDR3 DNA sequence: TGCGCCAGCAGCCCCGTAGCGGGAGTGGGCACCGGGGAGCTGTTTTTT. It specifies CASSPVAGVGTGELFF.

CDR3 nucleotides: TGTGCCAGGGCGGTGGGGGGGCCTGAGCAGTTCTTC. This translates into CARAVGGPEQFF. V is TRBV25-1 and J is TRBJ2-1; the D gene is possibly TRBD2 (7 bases). Germline V CDR1 and CDR2: MGHDK, SYGVNS. The CDR3 is made up of 12 amino acids. V lost 9 bases and J lost 9, with 15 bases in between.

The CDR3 coding sequence is TGTGCCAGCAGTTTGACTCCTCCAGGGGAGACCCAGTACTTC. As protein: CASSLTPPGETQYF. The V and J genes are TRBV12-3 or TRBV12-4 and TRBJ2-5; D is perhaps TRBD1 (5 bases). The CDR3 runs to 14 residues. Deletions cut 3 bases from V and 5 bases from J, with 13 bases between.

This clonotype appeared many times. V gene TRBV20-1 combines with J gene TRBJ2-1; 11 nucleotides align to TRBD2. Germline V gene data show CDR1 as DFQATT and CDR2 as SNEGSKA (reference sequence). CDR3 length: 14 amino acids. Trimming took 5 bases from V and 4 from J; bases not matched to a gene: 4. Here the CDR3 reads CSAFGTSGYNEQFF. CDR3 coding DNA: TGCAGTGCTTTCGGGACTAGCGGATACAATGAGCAGTTCTTC.

The chain uses TRBV20-1 and TRBJ1-2; D gene ambiguous. The germline V gene encodes CDR1 DFQATT and CDR2 SNEGSKA (reference sequence). The CDR3 covers 13 residues. V lost 1 base to trimming and J lost 6 bases, with 12 bases between them. This chain's CDR3 is CSARALIRDGYTF. The CDR3 bases are TGCAGTGCTAGAGCTCTTATAAGAGATGGCTACACCTTC.

The J gene is TRBJ1-2, the V gene TRBV9; D unresolved. The ends were cut back, 0 bases at V and 6 bases at J, with 15 bases in the middle. Germline V gives CDR1 SGDLS, CDR2 YYNGEE. The CDR3 covers 15 residues. The CDR3 DNA reads TGTGCCAGCAGCGTAGCCCCACCGAGTGTCCATGGCTACACCTTC. It encodes CASSVAPPSVHGYTF.

The CDR3 DNA sequence: TGCGCCAGCAGTGAGTCAACTAGCGGCAGAACCTACAATGAGCAGTTCTTC. The encoded protein is CASSESTSGRTYNEQFF. V gene TRBV10-1 combines with J gene TRBJ2-1, with 8 nucleotides matching TRBD2. The J segment lost 2 bases and the V segment lost 0 bases, leaving 6 bases of the junction unmatched. Germline V CDR1 and CDR2: WNHNN, SYGVQD (reference sequence). This CDR3 is built from 17 residues.

This clonotype was observed a handful of times. The rearrangement joins TRBV5-5 to TRBJ1-4; D is undetermined. Germline values: CDR1 SGHKS, CDR2 YYEKEE (reference sequence). CDR3 length: 13 residues. V shed 4 bases and J shed 7 bases, with 11 bases lying between them. CDR3 region: CASSRAEVEKLFF. CDR3 nucleotides: TGTGCCAGCAGCCGGGCGGAGGTTGAAAAACTGTTTTTT.

This clonotype was picked up a small number of times. V usage is TRBV12-3 or TRBV12-4 and J usage is TRBJ2-2; 9 bases map to TRBD1. V trimming: 4 bases; J trimming: 5 bases; junction bases outside the gene matches: 5. The CDR3 is 15 residues long. CDR3 DNA: TGTGCCAGCAGTTCCCGACAGGGGGGAACCGGGGAGCTGTTTTTT. Encoded protein: CASSSRQGGTGELFF.

This clonotype turned up a few times. The rearrangement joins TRBV3-1 to TRBJ2-2; no clear D. The CDR3 runs to 12 residues. The germline V gene encodes CDR1 LGHDT and CDR2 YNNKEL (reference sequence). Trimming cost V 4 bases and J 8 bases, with 8 bases left between them. For the CDR3, the DNA is TGTGCCAGCAGCCCCCATGCTGGGGAGCTGTTTTTT. Protein sequence: CASSPHAGELFF.

V usage is TRBV5-1 and J usage is TRBJ2-2; 14 positions agree with TRBD2. After removal of 0 bases from V and 4 bases from J, the junction contained 11 bases not matched to a gene. CDR1 and CDR2 from the germline V gene are SGHRS and YFSETQ. This CDR3 spans 20 amino acids. CDR3 DNA sequence: TGCGCCAGCAGCTTGGAGCCGACTAGCGGGGGGGCCGTTGTCACCGGGGAGCTGTTTTTT. It translates to CASSLEPTSGGAVVTGELFF.

This chain links TRBV29-1 with TRBJ2-3, with no clear D. The CDR3 extends over 11 amino acids. The V end was cut by 4 bases, the J end by 1 base, with 3 bases between. CDR1 is SQVTM, CDR2 ANQGSEA, per germline. The CDR3 loop reads CSVAGTDTQYF. The DNA for the CDR3 is TGCAGCGTTGCAGGCACAGATACGCAGTATTTT.

This clonotype appeared a few times. This rearrangement joins TRBV28 to TRBJ1-1; D is unclear. There are 13 residues in the CDR3. Looked up from germline, CDR1 is MDHEN and CDR2 is SYDVKM. V was trimmed by 5 bases and J by 6 bases, leaving 13 bases between them. The CDR3 region is CASSRRGIPEAFF. CDR3 bases: TGTGCCAGCAGTCGCCGAGGGATCCCTGAAGCTTTCTTT.

The chain uses TRBV6-6 and TRBJ2-5; 7 bases are a match to TRBD1. With 6 bases clipped from V and 6 bases from J, the junction kept 10 bases outside the gene matches. CDR1 and CDR2 (germline): MNHNY, SVGAGI (reference sequence). This CDR3 has 14 amino acids. The CDR3 sequence: CASSSSGQAQTQYF. The CDR3 bases are TGTGCCAGCAGCTCCTCTGGACAGGCCCAGACCCAGTACTTC.

This clonotype has a handful of counts. The CDR3: CASRVTLAGLAYEQYF. The CDR3 DNA reads as TGTGCCAGCAGAGTTACCCTAGCGGGGTTAGCCTACGAGCAGTACTTC. The chain recombines TRBV6-1 with TRBJ2-7, with 9 positions matching TRBD2. CDR1 MNHNS and CDR2 SASEGT come from the germline V gene. V dropped 6 bases and J dropped 2; count of bases not matched to a gene: 11. The CDR3 covers 16 residues.

This chain links TRBV5-5 with TRBJ2-7; D possibly uses TRBD1 or TRBD2 (5 bases each). CDR1 SGHKS and CDR2 YYEKEE come from the germline V gene (reference sequence). The V gene lost 0 bases and the J gene lost 0 bases, with 10 bases spanning the gap. CDR3 length: 15 amino acids. The CDR3 sequence: CASSLGRDPSYEQYF. CDR3 bases: TGTGCCAGCAGCTTGGGCAGGGACCCCTCCTACGAGCAGTACTTC.

This clonotype has more than one count but fewer than ten. This sequence joins TRBV7-9 and TRBJ2-7; D is tentatively TRBD1 or TRBD2 (5 bases each). V lost 3 bases and J lost 3, with 15 bases in between. Per the germline V gene, CDR1 is SEHNR and CDR2 is FQNEAQ (reference sequence). The CDR3 is 15 amino acids. The CDR3: CASSFGTRNFYEQYF. The CDR3 nucleotides are TGTGCCAGCAGCTTCGGGACCCGGAACTTCTACGAGCAGTACTTC.

The chain has TRBV6-2 or TRBV6-3 and TRBJ1-1; D is ambiguous. CDR3 length: 15 residues. From germline, CDR1 is MNHEY and CDR2 SVGEGT. V was clipped by 2 bases and J by 0 bases, with 10 bases between them. The CDR3 reads CASSYPRILNTEAFF. The CDR3 region has the DNA TGTGCCAGCAGTTACCCCAGGATCCTGAACACTGAAGCTTTCTTT.